The table lists the clone carrying this T cell receptor (beta chain) with a count of one. Antigen specificity is unknown. This specimen comes from a study of lymphopenia after photon versus proton radiotherapy. The length of the CDR3 is 15 residues. Deletions cut 3 bases from V and 4 bases from J, with 14 bases between. Germline CDR1 reads LNHDA; CDR2 reads SQIVND (reference sequence). General study results and limits: After the lymphocyte nadir, photon-treated repertoires showed oligoclonal expansion, especially of CD8+ Temra cells.

The assay was immunoSEQ multiplex PCR, and TCRdb's table has in-frame clones only and misses some. In the table there are 55,000 to 85,000 clones, roughly 90% of which are singletons. Sequenced material: peripheral blood, taken from a patient treated with photon-based radiotherapy. V and J are TRBV19 and TRBJ2-3; D may be TRBD1 or TRBD2 (5 bases each). This TCR was recovered from a woman aged 40 to 55 with cholangiocarcinoma. This chain's CDR3 is CASSMQGRLADTQYF. The CDR3 DNA reads as TGTGCCAGTAGTATGCAGGGACGGCTCGCAGATACGCAGTATTTT.